A single sample gave rise to the 32 T cell receptor beta chains below, sequenced in a study of blood T cells in healthy people across ages. A sample-barcoded 5' primer and a J-beta primer mix were used in a second PCR of roughly 6 to 11 cycles. TCRdb used MiXCR to reprocess the 5' RACE reads, holding one entry per CDR3 protein. The sample includes approximately 900,000 distinct CDR3 sequences, around 49% of them seen just once. Source material: blood. These receptors all stem from a man younger than 40 in good health.

This clonotype was detected only once. The chain employs TRBV12-3 or TRBV12-4 and TRBJ1-1, with TRBD1 matching 8 bases. The V gene end was trimmed by 7 bases and the J gene end by 5 bases; junction bases not matched to a gene: 12. This CDR3 is built from 15 residues. CDR3 residues: CASTVAGGRRTEAFF. CDR3 nucleotides: TGTGCCAGCACCGTCGCAGGGGGCCGACGAACTGAAGCTTTCTTT.

This sequence joins TRBV7-2 and TRBJ2-7; tentative D call: TRBD2 (5 bases). The CDR3 has 12 amino acids. Looked up from germline, CDR1 is SGHTA and CDR2 is FQGNSA. V was trimmed by 5 bases and J by 12 bases, leaving 17 bases between them. This CDR3 is CASSPVNRGLYF. In nucleotides, the CDR3 is TGTGCCAGCAGCCCGGTTAACAGAGGGCTGTACTTC.

The chain carries TRBV25-1 and TRBJ1-4, with D possibly TRBD1 on 6 matching bases. The CDR3 runs 15 residues. From germline, CDR1 is MGHDK and CDR2 SYGVNS. The V and J ends lost 8 bases and 2 bases respectively, with 15 bases between them. CDR3 nucleotide sequence: TGTGCCAGCTCACCCCAGGGGTATACTAATGAAAAACTGTTTTTT. Protein product: CASSPQGYTNEKLFF.

To note about this clonotype: A much larger clone sits a single nucleotide away, making a read error possible. The J gene is TRBJ2-2, the V gene TRBV29-1; maybe TRBD2 (6 bases). The CDR3 runs to 10 residues. Per the germline V gene, CDR1 is SQVTM and CDR2 is ANQGSEA. CDR3 bases: TGCAGCGTTCAGGTCGGGGGGCTGTTTTTT. As protein: CSVQVGGLFF.

There are a few counts of this clonotype. The genes are TRBV4-3 and TRBJ1-2; 11 bases map to TRBD1. V lost 6 bases and J lost 4; bases outside the gene matches: 7. Germline CDR1 LGHNA, CDR2 YSLEER. This CDR3 comprises 15 residues. The chain's CDR3 is CASSPGTGGFYGYTF. The CDR3 DNA reads as TGCGCCAGCAGTCCCGGGACAGGGGGGTTCTATGGCTACACCTTC.

Only one count was recorded for this clonotype. The CDR3 sequence is CSARKDTSNQPQHF. CDR3 bases: TGCAGTGCTAGGAAGGACACAAGCAATCAGCCCCAGCATTTT. The chain links TRBV20-1 to TRBJ1-5; D may be TRBD1 (5 bases). Germline lookup yields CDR1 DFQATT and CDR2 SNEGSKA (reference sequence). The CDR3 runs to 14 residues. Trimming cost V 3 bases and J 1 base, with 10 bases left between them.

This rearrangement joins TRBV9 to TRBJ2-7; TRBD1 might be the D (6 bases). CDR3 size: 15 residues. CDR1 SGDLS and CDR2 YYNGEE come from the germline V gene. V lost 0 bases to trimming and J lost 1 base, with 11 bases between them. The CDR3 DNA sequence: TGTGCCAGCAGCGTAGAACAGGGATATTCCTACGAGCAGTACTTC. Its translation is CASSVEQGYSYEQYF.

In its sample, this clonotype was seen many times. The V and J genes are TRBV25-1 and TRBJ2-7, with D perhaps TRBD1 or TRBD2 (6 bases each). Germline loops: CDR1 MGHDK, CDR2 SYGVNS. The V end was cut by 6 bases, the J end by 3 bases, with 18 bases between. CDR3 length: 15 amino acids. The CDR3 is CASSVSRGRGYEQYF. The DNA of the CDR3 is TGTGCCAGCAGCGTCTCACGGGGGCGCGGCTACGAGCAGTACTTC.

V usage is TRBV2 and J usage is TRBJ2-2; maybe TRBD1 (5 bases). V was clipped by 10 bases and J by 5 bases, with 11 bases between them. Germline CDR1 and CDR2: SNHLY and FYNNEI. This CDR3 is 12 amino acids long. The CDR3 sequence is CATMTATGELFF. CDR3 bases: TGTGCCACCATGACAGCGACCGGGGAGCTGTTTTTT.

The genes are TRBV15 and TRBJ2-1, with TRBD2 matching 8 bases. Germline loops: CDR1 LNHNV, CDR2 YYDKDF (reference sequence). This CDR3 has 16 residues. V dropped 1 base and J dropped 3; count of bases not matched to a gene: 5. This chain's CDR3 is CATSRGTGGDYNEQFF. The CDR3 DNA follows: TGTGCCACCAGCAGAGGTACCGGGGGGGACTACAATGAGCAGTTCTTC.

Details on this clonotype: One base away lies a much larger clone, so this may be a sequencing read error. This sequence joins TRBV11-2 and TRBJ2-1, with D unclear. Between the trimmed V and J ends, which lost 2 bases and 5 bases, there was a span of 19 bases. Germline values: CDR1 SGHAT, CDR2 FQNNGV. The CDR3 is 17 amino acids. Written as DNA, the CDR3 is TGTGCCAGCAGCTTAAGCCCTAGAGTGCGGCTTCACAATGAGCAGTTCTTC. Translation: CASSLSPRVRLHNEQFF.

This clonotype was seen more than once but under ten times. The rearrangement links TRBV10-2 to TRBJ1-5; TRBD1 matches 7 bases. Germline V gene data show CDR1 as WSHSY and CDR2 as SAAADI. The CDR3 is made up of 14 amino acids. The V segment lost 10 bases and the J segment 0 bases; nucleotides outside the gene matches: 6. The DNA for the CDR3 is TGCGCCACAACGCAGGGGGATAGCAATCAGCCCCAGCATTTT. As protein: CATTQGDSNQPQHF.

Only a few counts were recorded for this clonotype. This rearrangement joins TRBV4-1 to TRBJ2-3, with TRBD2 identical over 11 bases. This CDR3 has 18 amino acids. Trimming at V came to 4 bases and at J to 1 base, leaving 10 bases not matched to a gene. CDR1 is MGHRA, CDR2 YSYEKL, per germline. The CDR3 is CASSPGVLAGGGTDTQYF. The CDR3 DNA follows: TGCGCCAGCAGCCCGGGAGTTCTAGCGGGGGGAGGCACAGATACGCAGTATTTT.

This chain connects TRBV29-1 to TRBJ1-1; D possibly corresponds to TRBD1 (5 bases). Trimming left V 4 bases short and J 0 bases short, with 9 bases between. The CDR3 length is 13 residues. Germline CDR1 is SQVTM and CDR2 is ANQGSEA. Here the CDR3 reads CSVGKGVNTEAFF. CDR3 DNA sequence: TGCAGCGTTGGTAAAGGGGTGAACACTGAAGCTTTCTTT.

This clonotype was recorded a few times. V is TRBV6-5 and J is TRBJ2-1; possibly TRBD1 for D (5 bases). Germline CDR1 is MNHEY and CDR2 is SVGAGI. V was shortened by 2 bases and J by 7 bases, with 18 bases between the two germline ends. CDR3 length: 16 residues. CDR3 residues: CASSYKLATGYNEQFF. Written as DNA, the CDR3 is TGTGCCAGCAGTTACAAGCTCGCAACAGGCTATAATGAGCAGTTCTTC.

As to this clonotype: A single base separates this from a much larger clone, so it may be a read error. The rearrangement uses TRBV7-9 and TRBJ2-4; TRBD1 matches at 7 bases. The CDR3 is made up of 14 amino acids. Germline CDR1 SEHNR, CDR2 FQNEAQ (reference sequence). CDR3 in DNA: TGTGCCAGCAGTTCGACAGGGACCAAAAACAGTCAGTACTTC. Its protein is CASSSTGTKNSQYF.

In this sample, this clonotype turned up many times. The rearrangement joins TRBV12-3 or TRBV12-4 to TRBJ2-3; the match to TRBD1 covers 7 bases. The CDR3 covers 15 residues. The V segment lost 5 bases and the J segment 0 bases; nucleotides outside the gene matches: 5. The CDR3 loop is CASSPGTVSTDTQYF. Here the CDR3 DNA reads TGTGCCAGCAGTCCTGGGACAGTAAGCACAGATACGCAGTATTTT.

This clonotype appeared many times. The V call is TRBV4-1, the J call TRBJ2-5; 7 bases map to TRBD1. CDR1 and CDR2 (germline): MGHRA, YSYEKL. This CDR3 contains 14 residues. V shed 4 bases, J shed 0 bases, and the junction held 2 bases outside the gene matches. The CDR3 bases are TGCGCCAGCAGCCCGGACAGGAACCAAGAGACCCAGTACTTC. Amino acid sequence: CASSPDRNQETQYF.

A few counts support this clonotype. The gene calls are TRBV7-9 and TRBJ2-3; tentative D call: TRBD2 (7 bases). The CDR3 has 17 amino acids. From germline, CDR1 is SEHNR and CDR2 FQNEAQ (reference sequence). V was cut by 5 bases and J by 0 bases, with 18 bases left in between. In nucleotides, the CDR3 is TGTGCCAGCAGCCCCCTCTCGGGGGGCGGGAGCACAGATACGCAGTATTTT. It translates to CASSPLSGGGSTDTQYF.

The V call is TRBV9, the J call TRBJ1-2; TRBD1 is a possible D gene (6 bases). Germline values: CDR1 SGDLS, CDR2 YYNGEE. V was shortened by 0 bases and J by 5 bases, with 14 bases between the two germline ends. The CDR3 covers 15 residues. As DNA, the CDR3 is TGTGCCAGCAGCGTAGCGGGGGGCGGTATTTATGGCTACACCTTC. Its protein is CASSVAGGGIYGYTF.

This clonotype was observed a handful of times. V is TRBV27 and J is TRBJ1-2, with D unclear. CDR1 and CDR2 (germline): MNHEY, SMNVEV (reference sequence). V lost 3 bases and J lost 6, with 11 bases in between. The length of the CDR3 is 13 residues. CDR3 DNA sequence: TGTGCCAGCAGTTTCCGCGGGAGGGATGGCTACACCTTC. Protein sequence: CASSFRGRDGYTF.

This clonotype has a handful of counts. V is TRBV29-1 and J is TRBJ1-2; unclear D gene. Germline CDR1 reads SQVTM; CDR2 reads ANQGSEA. This CDR3 has 9 residues. With 6 bases removed from V and 6 bases from J, the gap between germline ends came to 5 bases. CDR3 residues: CSVGNGYTF. As DNA, the CDR3 is TGCAGCGTGGGTAATGGCTACACCTTC.

The chain has TRBV9 and TRBJ1-1; no reliable D call. CDR1 is SGDLS and CDR2 is YYNGEE in the germline V gene. The CDR3 runs to 16 residues. Trimming left V 2 bases short and J 4 bases short, with 18 bases between. CDR3 DNA sequence: TGTGCCAGCAGCGTCCCCCACTCTAGAGAGGGCACTGAAGCTTTCTTT. Its translation: CASSVPHSREGTEAFF.

V gene TRBV29-1 combines with J gene TRBJ1-4; possibly TRBD1 for D (5 bases). Trimming took off 4 bases at V and 8 bases at J, with 17 bases between the two ends. The length of the CDR3 is 14 residues. CDR1 SQVTM and CDR2 ANQGSEA come from the germline V gene. The CDR3 sequence: CSVAGGSLEEKLFF. DNA of the CDR3: TGCAGCGTTGCTGGGGGGTCCCTCGAGGAAAAACTGTTTTTT.

This clonotype has a handful of counts. The chain carries TRBV7-9 and TRBJ2-1, with D tentatively TRBD2 (6 bases). Germline assignment: CDR1 SEHNR and CDR2 FQNEAQ (reference sequence). This CDR3 spans 14 amino acids. The V end was cut by 1 base, the J end by 7 bases, with 11 bases between. The CDR3, as DNA: TGTGCCAGCAGCTTAGTGAACGGAGGGAATGAGCAGTTCTTC. Translation: CASSLVNGGNEQFF.

This clonotype has a handful of counts. The CDR3 bases are TGCGCCAGCAGCTCGGCCGGGGACAGACCGTACAATGAGCAGTTCTTC. It encodes CASSSAGDRPYNEQFF. V and J are TRBV5-1 and TRBJ2-1; 7 nucleotides match TRBD1. Germline V CDR1 and CDR2: SGHRS, YFSETQ. The ends lost 3 bases at V and 4 bases at J; junction bases unmatched: 10. This CDR3 contains 16 residues.

This clonotype was seen ten or more times. The chain employs TRBV5-1 and TRBJ2-1, with D maybe TRBD1 (5 bases). Germline CDR1 and CDR2: SGHRS and YFSETQ. V lost 3 bases to trimming and J lost 8 bases, with 15 bases between them. CDR3 length equals 14 residues. Here the CDR3 reads CASSSTPDRYEQFF. In nucleotides, the CDR3 is TGCGCCAGCAGCTCAACTCCCGACAGATATGAGCAGTTCTTC.

The V call is TRBV21-1, the J call TRBJ2-3; the table's D gene call, TRBD1, was not cross checked with the DNA. TRBV21-1 is recorded as a pseudogene. This CDR3 contains 15 residues. For the CDR3, the DNA is TGTGCCAGCAGCAGTCCTACACAGGGGGATGATACGCAGTATTTT. It is translated as CASSSPTQGDDTQYF.

V gene TRBV27 combines with J gene TRBJ1-2; 9 nucleotides line up with TRBD1. J was trimmed by 7 bases and V by 4 bases; bases with no gene match: 10. This CDR3 region has 15 residues. Per germline, CDR1 MNHEY and CDR2 SMNVEV (reference sequence). This CDR3 is CASSSTITGGCGYTF. The CDR3 bases are TGTGCCAGCAGTTCCACCATTACAGGGGGCTGTGGCTACACCTTC.

This clonotype was observed once. The chain recombines TRBV4-1 with TRBJ1-4; D uncertain. CDR3 size: 13 residues. CDR1 MGHRA and CDR2 YSYEKL come from the germline V gene. Trimming stripped 3 bases from V and 8 bases from J, with 10 bases between. As DNA, the CDR3 is TGCGCCAGCAGCCACGAGGACCGGGAAAAACTGTTTTTT. It codes for CASSHEDREKLFF.

In the case of this clonotype: It may be a read error: a sequence one base away is much more abundant. CDR3 DNA sequence: TGCGCCAACAGCCAAGACAGCGAACAAGAGACCCAGTACTTC. It codes for CANSQDSEQETQYF. This sequence joins TRBV4-3 and TRBJ2-5, with D possibly matching TRBD1 (5 bases). The CDR3 spans 14 residues. The germline CDR1 and CDR2 sequences are LGHNA and YSLEER.

The chain links TRBV5-1 to TRBJ2-7, with D hard to call. Germline loops: CDR1 SGHRS, CDR2 YFSETQ. The ends were cut back, 0 bases at V and 0 bases at J, with 10 bases in the middle. CDR3 size: 15 residues. CDR3 in DNA: TGCGCCAGCAGCTTGGGGGCCACTCTCTCCTACGAGCAGTACTTC. As protein: CASSLGATLSYEQYF.